The sequence of this T cell receptor beta chain was determined in a study of blood T cell repertoires in COVID-19. Study as a whole: The origin of the acute and convalescent COVID-19 samples was the United States, Italy and Spain. T cells, B-cell-depleted T cells, or PBMCs supplied cDNA or gDNA.

CDR1 and CDR2 (germline): LNHDA, SQIVND (reference sequence). The V gene lost 7 bases and the J gene lost 6 bases, with 12 bases spanning the gap. The CDR3 totals 13 residues. Assay: immunoSEQ multiplex PCR; the TCRdb copy retains only in-frame clones and omits some. Of some 140,000 clones detected, 75% to 90% appear once; the ten largest clones hold less than 20%. The specimen sequenced was peripheral blood. This receptor was identified in a man in his fifties with active or convalescent COVID-19. The chain couples TRBV19 to TRBJ2-2; tentatively, D is TRBD2 (5 bases). In DNA, the CDR3 is TGTGCCAGTAAGGAGGTTCAATCCGGGGAGCTGTTTTTT. Translating it yields CASKEVQSGELFF. The full variable domain, completed using reference TRBV19 and TRBJ2-2, is DGGITQSPKYLFRKEGQNVTLSCEQNLNHDAMYWYRQDPGQGLRLIYYSQIVNDFQKGDIAEGYSVSREKKESFPLTVTSAQKNPTAFYLCASKEVQSGELFFGEGSRLTVL.